The 19 T cell receptor beta chains below all came from one sample that was sequenced in a study of cytomegalovirus exposure and HLA in healthy donors. PCR amplification relied on 60 Vbeta primers (plus 13 Jbeta primers). The table came from immunoSEQ multiplex PCR; TCRdb's copy has only in-frame clones and leaves some out. The sample holds fewer than 200,000 clones, roughly four fifths seen once. The sequencing sample was made of PBMCs. These receptors were collected from a man aged 50-60 years in good health and CMV-seronegative.

V gene TRBV5-1 combines with J gene TRBJ1-1, with TRBD1 as a possible D gene (6 bases). This CDR3 has 11 residues. Trimming left V 6 bases short and J 7 bases short, with 10 bases between. Germline lookup yields CDR1 SGHRS and CDR2 YFSETQ. The CDR3 sequence: CASKGGYEAFF. In DNA, the CDR3 is TGCGCCAGCAAGGGGGGGTATGAAGCTTTCTTT.

The chain is built from TRBV7-3 and TRBJ2-2, with D maybe TRBD1 (5 bases). The germline V gene encodes CDR1 SGHTA and CDR2 FQGTGA. The V end lost 1 base, the J end lost 6 bases, and 12 bases lay between the germline ends. This CDR3 spans 15 amino acids. The CDR3 nucleotides read TGTGCCAGCAGCTTAAATGCTGTAGGGGCCGGGGAGCTGTTTTTT. This translates into CASSLNAVGAGELFF.

The CDR3: CASSYSTGGDEKLFF. The CDR3 DNA reads TGTGCCAGCAGTTACTCGACAGGGGGGGATGAAAAACTGTTTTTT. The chain employs TRBV6-5 and TRBJ1-4; 9 bases line up with TRBD1. There are 15 residues in the CDR3. With 0 bases clipped from V and 6 bases from J, the junction kept 2 bases outside the gene matches. The germline gives CDR1 MNHEY, CDR2 SVGAGI.

The chain joins TRBV5-4 to TRBJ2-5, with D perhaps matching TRBD2 (7 bases). The CDR3 spans 17 residues. The germline V gene encodes CDR1 SGHNT and CDR2 YYREEE (reference sequence). Trimming stripped 1 base from V and 9 bases from J, with 25 bases between. For the CDR3, the DNA is TGTGCCAGCAGCTTGTTTTCTACAGGGATGGGGGGGGTGTCCCAGTACTTC. Its protein is CASSLFSTGMGGVSQYF.

This clone was seen just once. The chain is built from TRBV5-8 and TRBJ1-1, with 7 bases aligning to TRBD1. V shed 7 bases and J 10 bases; nucleotides not matched to a gene: 19. The V gene's germline CDR1 is SGHTS and CDR2 YDEGEE. The length of the CDR3 is 15 residues. The CDR3 DNA follows: TGTGCCAGCGGACGGCGGATGACTCCCCAGGGGGGAGCTTTCTTT. Translation gives CASGRRMTPQGGAFF.

The chain joins TRBV28 to TRBJ2-7; 8 bases line up with TRBD1. V gave up 5 bases and J gave up 1 base; unmatched junction bases: 4. The CDR3 runs to 14 residues. Per germline, CDR1 MDHEN and CDR2 SYDVKM. For the CDR3, the DNA is TGTGCCAGCAGTCCACAGGGGGTATCCTACGAGCAGTACTTC. As protein: CASSPQGVSYEQYF.

This chain links TRBV9 with TRBJ2-3; 11 bases are a match to TRBD2. The V and J ends lost 4 bases and 0 bases, in that order; junction bases with no gene match: 7. The CDR3 has 17 amino acids. Germline V gene sequence: CDR1 SGDLS, CDR2 YYNGEE. The chain's CDR3 is CASSPGTSGISTDTQYF. The DNA for the CDR3 is TGTGCCAGCAGCCCGGGGACTAGCGGAATTAGCACAGATACGCAGTATTTT. The whole variable domain, remainder taken from reference TRBV9 and TRBJ2-3, is DSGVTQTPKHLITATGQRVTLRCSPRSGDLSVYWYQQSLDQGLQFLIQYYNGEERAKGNILERFSAQQFPDLHSELNLSSLELGDSALYFCASSPGTSGISTDTQYFGPGTRLTVL.

The chain employs TRBV7-2 and TRBJ1-5; D possibly corresponds to TRBD1 (5 bases). The CDR3 length is 15 residues. Germline V gene lookup returns CDR1 SGHTA and CDR2 FQGNSA. The V and J ends lost 0 bases and 3 bases respectively, with 9 bases between them. CDR3 in amino acids: CASSLAAGNNQPQHF. CDR3 nucleotide sequence: TGTGCCAGCAGCTTAGCGGCAGGGAACAATCAGCCCCAGCATTTT. The full variable domain, its missing parts supplied by reference TRBV7-2 and TRBJ1-5, is GAGVSQSPSNKVTEKGKDVELRCDPISGHTALYWYRQSLGQGLEFLIYFQGNSAPDKSGLPSDRFSAERTGGSVSTLTIQRTQQEDSAVYLCASSLAAGNNQPQHFGDGTRLSIL.

CDR3 bases: TGTGCCAGTAGTATAGGAGGGACAGGATCCTACAATGAGCAGTTCTTC. Amino acids: CASSIGGTGSYNEQFF. The chain joins TRBV19 to TRBJ2-1; 8 nucleotides agree with TRBD1. Per germline, CDR1 LNHDA and CDR2 SQIVND (reference sequence). Trimming at V came to 1 base and at J to 1 base, leaving 3 bases not matched to a gene. The CDR3 runs 16 residues. Full variable domain (missing parts from reference TRBV19 and TRBJ2-1): DGGITQSPKYLFRKEGQNVTLSCEQNLNHDAMYWYRQDPGQGLRLIYYSQIVNDFQKGDIAEGYSVSREKKESFPLTVTSAQKNPTAFYLCASSIGGTGSYNEQFFGPGTRLTVL.

This chain links TRBV7-6 with TRBJ1-1, with D unclear. The CDR3 runs to 12 residues. Germline V lookup: CDR1 SGHVS, CDR2 FNYEAQ. V dropped 11 bases and J dropped 1 base, with 11 bases sitting between them. The CDR3 DNA follows: TGTGCCGCGGGGAGTTGGAACACTGAAGCTTTCTTT. The encoded protein is CAAGSWNTEAFF.

V and J are TRBV7-8 and TRBJ2-3; the match to TRBD1 covers 10 bases. CDR1 is SGHVS and CDR2 is FQNEAQ in the germline V gene. With 4 bases clipped from V and 4 bases from J, the junction kept 8 bases outside the gene matches. This CDR3 comprises 16 residues. CDR3 residues: CASSSYGQGESDTQYF. Written as DNA, the CDR3 is TGTGCCAGCAGCTCTTACGGACAGGGGGAATCAGATACGCAGTATTTT.

V usage is TRBV7-6 and J usage is TRBJ2-7; TRBD1 aligns across 10 bases. Trimming cost V 0 bases and J 3 bases; bases outside gene matches: 2. Germline loops: CDR1 SGHVS, CDR2 FNYEAQ. The CDR3 totals 15 residues. CDR3 residues: CASSLAGTGDYEQYF. The DNA for the CDR3 is TGTGCCAGCAGCTTAGCCGGGACAGGGGACTACGAGCAGTACTTC.

This chain connects TRBV9 to TRBJ1-2; 9 bases fit TRBD1. V lost 2 bases, J lost 6 bases, and 11 bases stayed unmatched. This CDR3 comprises 16 residues. The germline gives CDR1 SGDLS, CDR2 YYNGEE. CDR3 DNA sequence: TGTGCCAGCAGCGTGACTACAGGGGGCGCGTCTGATGGCTACACCTTC. Its translation is CASSVTTGGASDGYTF.

The chain combines TRBV10-3 with TRBJ1-2; a possible D gene is TRBD1 (6 bases). Germline CDR1 reads ENHRY; CDR2 reads SYGVKD. This CDR3 has 17 residues. Trimming cost V 2 bases and J 4 bases, with 20 bases left between them. The CDR3 region is CAISEAVQGEIVYGYTF. The DNA for the CDR3 is TGTGCCATCAGTGAGGCCGTACAGGGCGAAATCGTCTATGGCTACACCTTC.

V and J are TRBV18 and TRBJ2-7, with a weak D call TRBD1 (6 bases). Trimming left V 1 base short and J 0 bases short, with 10 bases between. CDR1 and CDR2 from the germline V gene are KGHSH and LQKENI. The CDR3 runs to 15 residues. The CDR3 sequence is CASSPLQGPSYEQYF. The DNA of the CDR3 is TGTGCCAGCTCACCACTTCAGGGGCCCTCCTACGAGCAGTACTTC.

This clone was counted only a few times. The chain links TRBV6-6 to TRBJ2-7; 15 nucleotides agree with TRBD2. V shed 4 bases and J 5 bases; nucleotides not matched to a gene: 3. Per germline, CDR1 MNHNY and CDR2 SVGAGI (reference sequence). The CDR3 consists of 15 residues. As DNA, the CDR3 is TGTGCCAGCAGTTCCGGACTAGCGGGAGGGAACGAGCAGTACTTC. As protein: CASSSGLAGGNEQYF.

The V and J genes are TRBV6-1 and TRBJ1-5; 12 bases are shared with TRBD1. The length of the CDR3 is 14 residues. Looked up from germline, CDR1 is MNHNS and CDR2 is SASEGT. The J segment lost 3 bases and the V segment lost 9 bases, leaving 3 bases of the junction unmatched. CDR3 region: CASGTGGINQPQHF. The CDR3 coding sequence is TGTGCCAGTGGGACAGGGGGCATCAATCAGCCCCAGCATTTT.

V usage is TRBV7-2 and J usage is TRBJ2-5, with TRBD2 matching over 10 bases. Losses at the gene ends were 5 bases for V and 4 bases for J; bases not matched to a gene: 13. Germline V gene sequence: CDR1 SGHTA, CDR2 FQGNSA. The CDR3 has 17 amino acids. The CDR3 loop is CASSPGGSGGSRETQYF. CDR3 nucleotide sequence: TGTGCCAGCAGCCCAGGGGGTAGCGGGGGGTCGAGAGAGACCCAGTACTTC.

V usage is TRBV10-3 and J usage is TRBJ2-1; 8 bases are shared with TRBD2. The CDR3 is 16 residues long. Germline V lookup: CDR1 ENHRY, CDR2 SYGVKD. After removal of 5 bases from V and 0 bases from J, the junction contained 6 bases not matched to a gene. The CDR3 sequence is CAISPASGSSYNEQFF. Here the CDR3 DNA reads TGTGCCATCAGTCCGGCAAGCGGGAGCTCCTACAATGAGCAGTTCTTC.